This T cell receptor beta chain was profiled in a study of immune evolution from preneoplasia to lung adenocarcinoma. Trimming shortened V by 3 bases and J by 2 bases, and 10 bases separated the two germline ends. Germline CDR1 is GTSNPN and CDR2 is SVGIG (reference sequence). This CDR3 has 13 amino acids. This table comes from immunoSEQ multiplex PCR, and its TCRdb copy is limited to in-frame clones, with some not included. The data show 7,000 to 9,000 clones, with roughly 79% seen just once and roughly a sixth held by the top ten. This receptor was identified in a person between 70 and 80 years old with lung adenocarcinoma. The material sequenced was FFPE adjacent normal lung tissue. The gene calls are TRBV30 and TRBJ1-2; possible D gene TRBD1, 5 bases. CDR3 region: CAWSRGVNYGYTF. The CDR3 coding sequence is TGTGCCTGGAGCCGGGGGGTAAACTATGGCTACACCTTC.